This TCR beta chain was identified during a study of blood T cells in healthy people across ages. Using a J-beta primer mix together with a sample-barcoded 5' primer, a second PCR was run for roughly 6 to 12 cycles. Using its own MiXCR run on the 5' RACE reads, TCRdb lists one record per CDR3 protein. This table has about 1 million distinct CDR3 sequences, 35% to 55% appearing once. Total RNA was extracted at no less than 5.5 micrograms per sample. Between the trimmed V and J ends, which lost 3 bases and 2 bases, there was a span of 14 bases. This CDR3 has 15 amino acids. Germline loops: CDR1 MNHEY, CDR2 SVGEGT.

Specimen: blood. V is TRBV6-2 or TRBV6-3 and J is TRBJ2-7; weak D call: TRBD2 (5 bases). This clonotype originated in a woman between 55 and 75 years old in good health. The chain's CDR3 is CASSYRRAAPYEQYF. DNA for the CDR3: TGTGCCAGCAGTTATAGGCGAGCGGCACCCTACGAGCAGTACTTC.